This is a list of T cell receptor beta chains from one sample in a study of blood T cell repertoires in COVID-19. The repertoire was sequenced with immunoSEQ multiplex PCR; TCRdb's copy has only in-frame clones and lacks some. Here the sample spans some 80,000 clones, roughly 86% being singletons. The sequenced sample was peripheral blood. Receptor source: a man aged 45-65 years with active or convalescent COVID-19. The CDR3 runs from the conserved cysteine through the conserved F or W. D genes are given only for firm matches. Clone size, where shown, is once, few, many, or a class for clones that have expanded.

D gene	V gene	clone size	J gene	CDR3 DNA	CDR3 protein
.	TRBV6-1	.	TRBJ2-5	TGTGCCAGCAGTGGGTCAACTTTATATACTGGAGAGACCCAGTACTTC	CASSGSTLYTGETQYF
TRBD2	TRBV10-3	.	TRBJ2-3	TGTGCCATCAGTGAGTCCGGGACTAGCGGGGGGCGCACAGATACGCAGTATTTT	CAISESGTSGGRTDTQYF
.	TRBV5-1	.	TRBJ2-3	TGCGCCAGCAGCCCGGACAGTTCTAGCACAGATACGCAGTATTTT	CASSPDSSSTDTQYF
TRBD1	TRBV5-4	.	TRBJ2-7	TGTGCCAGCAGCCCCGGGACAGGGGGCGCGGACGAGCAGTACTTC	CASSPGTGGADEQYF
.	TRBV3-1/TRBV3-2	many	TRBJ2-1	TGTGCCAGCAGCCGGGGCACCTACAATGAGCAGTTCTTC	CASSRGTYNEQFF
.	TRBV20-1	few	TRBJ2-7	TGCAGTGCTAGAGCGGGTAGTCAGCAGTACTTC	CSARAGSQQYF
.	TRBV18	.	TRBJ1-4	TGTGCCAGCTCACCTGACAGAAGCCTGAATGAAAAACTGTTTTTT	CASSPDRSLNEKLFF
.	TRBV12-3/TRBV12-4	.	TRBJ2-5	TGTGCCAGCAGTCCGCGCGGGCAAGAGACCCAGTACTTC	CASSPRGQETQYF
.	TRBV7-2	few	TRBJ1-2	TGTGCCAGCAGCTTAACATTCAGGAAGGATGGCTACACCTTC	CASSLTFRKDGYTF
.	TRBV10-3	.	TRBJ1-1	TGTGCCACCGAGACCGGGACACCGAACACTGAAGCTTTCTTT	CATETGTPNTEAFF
.	TRBV10-3	.	TRBJ1-2	TGTGCCATCAGTCCTCACGAAGAGGACTATGGCTACACCTTC	CAISPHEEDYGYTF
.	TRBV7-2	.	TRBJ1-1	TGTGCCAGCAGCCCCCGTGGGGGGGGGACTGAAGCTTTCTTT	CASSPRGGGTEAFF
.	TRBV5-8	.	TRBJ2-2	TGTGCCAGCAGCTTGGGCAGGGGCGGGGAGCTGTTTTTT	CASSLGRGGELFF
.	TRBV15	.	TRBJ2-1	TGTGCCACCACCTCCACAACCGAGCAGTTCTTC	CATTSTTEQFF
.	TRBV19	.	TRBJ1-5	TGTGCCAGTAGTAATGACCCAGGGAAGACAAATCAGCCCCAGCATTTT	CASSNDPGKTNQPQHF
TRBD1	TRBV9	few	TRBJ1-5	TGTGCCAGCAGCGCCCACAGGGGGGCTCAGCCCCAGCATTTT	CASSAHRGAQPQHF
TRBD1	TRBV10-3	.	TRBJ1-4	TGTGCCACCAGGGGACAGGGCACAACTAATGAAAAACTGTTTTTT	CATRGQGTTNEKLFF
.	TRBV18	.	TRBJ2-7	TGTGCCAGCTCACCCGAGACGAGGGTCGAGCAGTACTTC	CASSPETRVEQYF
TRBD1	TRBV28	.	TRBJ2-7	TGTGCCAGCAAAATGGTCGGACAGGGGGCATCCTACGAGCAGTACTTC	CASKMVGQGASYEQYF
TRBD1	TRBV12-3/TRBV12-4	.	TRBJ2-7	TGTGCCAGCAGCGACAGGGGATGGGGTGAGCAGTACTTC	CASSDRGWGEQYF
.	TRBV10-2	.	TRBJ1-6	TGCGCCAGCGGAGAACAGGCCACCGGGGGTAATTCACCCCTCCACTTT	CASGEQATGGNSPLHF
.	TRBV10-3	once	TRBJ1-2	TGTGCCATCGGTACCGACAGGTCGTATGGCTACACCTTC	CAIGTDRSYGYTF
.	TRBV19	.	TRBJ2-5	TGTGCCAGTAGTATGGCGGGGGCCTTCCAAGAGACCCAGTACTTC	CASSMAGAFQETQYF
TRBD1	TRBV18	.	TRBJ1-2	TGTGCCAGCTCACCCGGCACAGGGGGCGACTATGGCTACACCTTC	CASSPGTGGDYGYTF
.	TRBV7-9	.	TRBJ2-5	TGTGCCAGCGGCAAGGGGCCCCTTCAAGAGACCCAGTACTTC	CASGKGPLQETQYF
.	TRBV11-2	once	TRBJ1-1	TGTGCCAGCAGCAAAGAGCAGGTGAACACTGAAGCTTTCTTT	CASSKEQVNTEAFF
.	TRBV24-1	.	TRBJ1-3	TGTGCCACCAGTGATTCGGACAGTTCTGGAAACACCATATATTTT	CATSDSDSSGNTIYF
.	TRBV7-2	.	TRBJ1-1	TGTGCCAGCAGCTTAGCGCGGGTGGAGGCTTTCTTT	CASSLARVEAFF
TRBD1	TRBV24-1	.	TRBJ2-3	TGTGCCACCAGTGGGACAGGGGAATCAGATACGCAGTATTTT	CATSGTGESDTQYF
TRBD1	TRBV7-2	.	TRBJ1-5	TGTGCCAGCGGGGACAGGGCGTCTCAGCCCCAGCATTTT	CASGDRASQPQHF
.	TRBV6-5	.	TRBJ2-1	TGTGCCAGCAGTTACTCGGGGACAATACAGGGTTTTGAGCAGTTCTTC	CASSYSGTIQGFEQFF
.	TRBV7-2	.	TRBJ2-7	TGTGCCAGCAGCTCCCCAGGCAGCCCGTACGAGCAGTACTTC	CASSSPGSPYEQYF
.	TRBV5-1	.	TRBJ2-3	TGCGCCAGCAGCTTTGGGCAGACGCCCACAGATACGCAGTATTTT	CASSFGQTPTDTQYF
TRBD1	TRBV7-8	.	TRBJ1-1	TGTGCCAGCAGCTCGCGACAGGGGGCTGTGACTGAAGCTTTCTTT	CASSSRQGAVTEAFF
TRBD1	TRBV11-2	.	TRBJ2-2	TGTGCCAGCAGCGTGACAGGGGGGAGCACCGGGGAGCTGTTTTTT	CASSVTGGSTGELFF
.	TRBV27	.	TRBJ2-7	TGTGCCACATCACAGGGCTACGAGCAGTACTTC	CATSQGYEQYF
.	TRBV18	few	TRBJ2-7	TGTGCCAGCTCACCGGCGACATACTCCTACGAGCAGTACTTC	CASSPATYSYEQYF
.	TRBV6-9	once	TRBJ1-5	TGTGCCAGCAGTTGGGAGGGCAATAGCAATCAGCCCCAGCATTTT	CASSWEGNSNQPQHF
TRBD2	TRBV5-4	.	TRBJ2-7	TGTGCCAGCAGCGAAGGACTAGCGGGGGGGATTAGGGTGCAGTACTTC	CASSEGLAGGIRVQYF
.	TRBV9	.	TRBJ2-1	TGTGCCAGCAGTAGGGCAGGGGATCTCTACAATGAGCAGTTCTTC	CASSRAGDLYNEQFF
.	TRBV3-1/TRBV3-2	.	TRBJ1-2	TGTGCCACTTCCAAAGCAGAGGGTTCTTTTGGCTACACCTTC	CATSKAEGSFGYTF
.	TRBV7-9	once	TRBJ2-1	TGTGCCAGCAGCTTAAGAGGTAATCGCAATGAGCAGTTCTTC	CASSLRGNRNEQFF
.	TRBV12-5	.	TRBJ1-1	TGTGCTAGTGGTTTGACCTCACGGGAGAGGTGGGTCACTGAAGCTTTCTTT	CASGLTSRERWVTEAFF